The 10 T cell receptor beta chains presented below share a single source sample, sequenced in a study of persistence of HIV-infected CD4 T cells. No cognate antigen is known for these TCRs. Sequencing used immunoSEQ version 4 in survey mode. TCRdb's table, derived via immunoSEQ multiplex PCR, lists solely in-frame clones and lacks some. The sample includes approximately 65,000 clones, over 60% of them seen just once. An overlapping HIV-1 Gag peptide pool stimulated these cells at about 0.9 ug/peptide/mL. Sorted nonresponding memory CD4+ T cells were CD40L-negative, CD69-negative, CD45RO-high. This material consisted of CD4+ T cells sorted from PBMCs after roughly 18-hour stimulation, taken from a patient who received antiretroviral therapy. The receptors here all came from an adult man with HIV who was CMV-seropositive.

The sample holds a few counts of this clone. The genes are TRBV27 and TRBJ2-3; possible D gene TRBD1, 5 bases. Germline values: CDR1 MNHEY, CDR2 SMNVEV (reference sequence). The V and J ends lost 5 bases and 6 bases respectively, with 15 bases between them. The CDR3 is 14 residues long. CDR3 sequence: CASSAPGLRDTQYF. In nucleotides, the CDR3 is TGTGCCAGCAGTGCGCCAGGGCTTAGGGATACGCAGTATTTT.

This chain connects TRBV15 to TRBJ1-5; no clear D gene. This CDR3 comprises 17 residues. CDR1 and CDR2 from the germline V gene are LNHNV and YYDKDF (reference sequence). Trimming left V 0 bases short and J 1 base short, with 13 bases between. The CDR3 spells CATSRDRPGSSNQPQHF. In nucleotides, the CDR3 is TGTGCCACCAGCAGAGATAGGCCGGGGTCAAGCAATCAGCCCCAGCATTTT.

A single count supports this clone. This chain uses TRBV3-1 (or the pseudogene TRBV3-2) with TRBJ1-4; 10 nucleotides line up with TRBD1. The CDR3 is made up of 15 amino acids. Unmatched junction bases numbered 9, after V lost 6 bases and J lost 8 bases. The V gene's germline CDR1 is LGHDT and CDR2 YNNKEL (reference sequence). CDR3 amino acids: CASSNARDRGEKLFF. CDR3 sequence (DNA): TGTGCCAGCAGTAACGCCCGGGACAGGGGCGAAAAACTGTTTTTT.

CDR3 sequence (DNA): TGTGCCAGCAGCCTAATGAACACCGGGGAGCTGTTTTTT. Amino acids: CASSLMNTGELFF. This chain joins TRBV3-1 (or the pseudogene TRBV3-2) and TRBJ2-2; D ambiguous. V was trimmed by 4 bases and J by 1 base, leaving 4 bases between them. CDR3 length: 13 amino acids. Looked up from germline, CDR1 is LGHDT and CDR2 is YNNKEL (reference sequence).

This chain connects TRBV29-1 to TRBJ1-2, with D hard to call. The CDR3 runs 13 residues. The germline V gene has CDR1 SQVTM and CDR2 ANQGSEA. Trimming shortened V by 6 bases and J by 4 bases, and 15 bases separated the two germline ends. The CDR3 is CSVVGKKPYGYTF. CDR3 nucleotide sequence: TGCAGCGTCGTAGGGAAGAAACCCTATGGCTACACCTTC.

This sequence joins TRBV28 and TRBJ1-3; unclear D gene. Germline assignment: CDR1 MDHEN and CDR2 SYDVKM. The CDR3 loop spans 15 amino acids. V lost 7 bases to trimming and J lost 0 bases, with 13 bases between them. The CDR3 nucleotides read TGTGCCAGCACCACGACGCCCGGCTCTGGAAACACCATATATTTT. This encodes CASTTTPGSGNTIYF.

This chain links TRBV29-1 with TRBJ1-2, with D perhaps TRBD1 (6 bases). From germline, CDR1 is SQVTM and CDR2 ANQGSEA. The CDR3 is 13 amino acids. Trimming left V 0 bases short and J 7 bases short, with 12 bases between. The DNA of the CDR3 is TGCAGCGTTGAAGATCTGAGGGGGAGTGGCTACACCTTC. It codes for CSVEDLRGSGYTF.

The V call is TRBV6-5, the J call TRBJ2-7, with 7 bases that match TRBD1. The ends lost 8 bases at V and 5 bases at J; junction bases unmatched: 9. The CDR3 sequence is 13 residues long. Looked up from germline, CDR1 is MNHEY and CDR2 is SVGAGI. The CDR3 protein is CASGEPRGHEQYF. CDR3 nucleotides: TGTGCCAGCGGGGAGCCTAGGGGGCACGAGCAGTACTTC.

This clone was seen a few times. This chain links TRBV3-1 (or the pseudogene TRBV3-2) with TRBJ2-2; D is uncertain. Trimming shortened V by 1 base and J by 5 bases, and 17 bases separated the two germline ends. CDR3 length: 17 residues. CDR1 LGHDT and CDR2 YNNKEL come from the germline V gene (reference sequence). The CDR3 here is CASSQGSWGIRTGELFF. DNA for the CDR3: TGTGCCAGCAGCCAAGGGTCGTGGGGTATTCGGACCGGGGAGCTGTTTTTT.

The rearrangement links TRBV10-3 to TRBJ1-3, with TRBD1 matching over 7 bases. V trimming: 8 bases; J trimming: 4 bases; junction bases outside the gene matches: 8. The CDR3 length is 14 residues. Germline V gene sequence: CDR1 ENHRY, CDR2 SYGVKD. CDR3 residues: CAIAEGARGNTIYF. CDR3 DNA: TGTGCCATCGCTGAGGGGGCGCGGGGAAACACCATATATTTT.